This T cell receptor beta chain was profiled in a study of PD-1 blockade in classical Hodgkin lymphoma. TCRdb's table, derived via immunoSEQ multiplex PCR, lists solely in-frame clones and lacks some. Of around 31,000 clones listed, about 90% are singletons. For this clone: Its antigen is undetermined.

Time point indicated: newly diagnosed, previously untreated cHL patient sample. With magnetic negative selection, CD4+ T cells were purified from PBMCs that had been thawed. A comparison was provided by newly diagnosed, untreated classical Hodgkin lymphoma PBMCs. General study results and limits: Baseline TCR diversity was reportedly lower in newly diagnosed patients than healthy donors. Repertoire differences lack defined causes, possibly disease activity or prior therapy.

The sample comprised CD4+ T cells from blood. The origin of this receptor is a human donor with classical Hodgkin lymphoma.

For the CDR3, the DNA is TGTGCCAGCTCACCTTTAAGGGGCCCGACCCAAGAGACCCAGTACTTC. This encodes CASSPLRGPTQETQYF. The rearrangement links TRBV18 to TRBJ2-5; possible D gene TRBD1, 5 bases. Germline CDR1 is KGHSH and CDR2 is LQKENI. V shed 3 bases and J shed 1 base, with 15 bases lying between them. This CDR3 comprises 16 residues.